Detailed here is one TCR beta chain. Its target is unknown. The data were obtained in a study of long-term antiretroviral therapy in people with HIV. Study summary: The earliest specimens came about a decade ahead of the 2015 immediate-ART recommendation. General study results and limits: Post-ART samples showed increased diversity that remained below transplant donor control levels.

V gave up 4 bases and J gave up 1 base, with 3 bases separating them. Per germline, CDR1 SGHVS and CDR2 FQNEAQ. The CDR3 runs 12 residues. Two or more post-ART PBMC samples, plus at least one pre-ART sample, were available for each donor. The run of the v3.0 immunoSEQ assay was at survey level. Sequencing was directed toward roughly 40,000-55,000 T-cell genomes in each sample. TCRdb keeps only in-frame clones here, not all; method: immunoSEQ multiplex PCR. This table holds 15,000 or so clones, roughly four fifths found once. This receptor was taken from a woman in her thirties or forties with HIV. The chain uses TRBV7-8 and TRBJ2-3; D uncertain. This material consisted of unsorted PBMCs, taken 1.8 years before starting antiretroviral therapy. The CDR3: CASSSRTDTQYF. In DNA, the CDR3 is TGTGCCAGCAGCTCCCGCACAGATACGCAGTATTTT.